This record looks at one TCR beta chain sequence and its context. Its specificity is not known. These data are taken from a study of cytomegalovirus exposure and HLA in healthy donors. In the study overall: An earlier analysis found 100 million or so unique TCR beta sequences from approximately 200 million T cells.

Germline CDR1 and CDR2: SGHNT and YENEEA. The CDR3 is 14 amino acids. V lost 3 bases and J lost 7; bases outside the gene matches: 7. General study findings and limits: Whilst most TCR sequences proved rare, a subset of public TCRs occurred across many donors. The study labeled 164 TCR beta chains cytomegalovirus-associated.

Primers: 60 Vbeta forward and 13 Jbeta reverse. Clones were sequenced by immunoSEQ multiplex PCR, and TCRdb holds only the in-frame ones, with some missing. The top ten hold approximately 15% of the sample, which has fewer than 150,000 clones, 55% to 80% seen once. This clonotype was obtained from a human donor in good health. The rearrangement links TRBV11-3 to TRBJ2-7; 9 bases map to TRBD1. The sequenced material came from PBMCs. The chain's CDR3 is CASSLGTGSWEQYF. The CDR3 DNA follows: TGTGCCAGCAGCTTGGGGACAGGGAGCTGGGAGCAGTACTTC.